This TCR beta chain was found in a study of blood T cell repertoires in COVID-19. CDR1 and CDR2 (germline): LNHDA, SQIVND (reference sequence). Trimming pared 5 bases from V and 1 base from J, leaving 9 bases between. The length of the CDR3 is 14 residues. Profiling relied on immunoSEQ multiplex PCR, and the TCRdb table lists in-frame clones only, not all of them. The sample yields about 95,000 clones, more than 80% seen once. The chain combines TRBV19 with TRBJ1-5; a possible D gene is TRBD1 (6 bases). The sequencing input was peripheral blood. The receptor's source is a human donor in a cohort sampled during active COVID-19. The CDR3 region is CASSWTESNQPQHF. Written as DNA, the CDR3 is TGTGCCAGTAGTTGGACAGAAAGCAATCAGCCCCAGCATTTT.